A single T cell receptor beta chain is shown here with its context. Its cognate antigen is unknown. CDR3 length equals 14 residues. The V and J ends lost 5 bases and 1 base, in that order; junction bases with no gene match: 8. Germline CDR1 is SQVTM and CDR2 is ANQGSEA. The PCR was carried out with 60 Vbeta primers and 13 Jbeta primers. Sequencing was performed with immunoSEQ multiplex PCR; in TCRdb, only in-frame clones are kept and a portion is missing. The sample lists 200,000 to 250,000 clones, around 80% occurring once. The sample belongs to a study of cytomegalovirus exposure and HLA in healthy donors. Healthy bone marrow donors formed the donor group. Findings and caveats of the study: Further analysis, carried out later, found HLA-associated TCR beta chains more clonally expanded than equally common other chains. Analyses of presence and absence presupposed an approximately uniform sequencing depth across donors.

This clonotype was obtained from a woman aged 55-75 years in good health and CMV-seropositive. The gene calls are TRBV29-1 and TRBJ2-7; 7 bases map to TRBD1. Sequences were obtained from PBMCs. For the CDR3, the DNA is TGCAGCGTTTCTAAAGGACAGGCTTCCTACGAGCAGTACTTC. It encodes CSVSKGQASYEQYF.